This T cell receptor (beta chain) was captured in a study of cytomegalovirus exposure and HLA in healthy donors (dated by TCRdb to 2017 to 2019). Looking at the study overall: An earlier analysis of more than 550 of the donors reported 276 Gb of sequence data and approximately 120 million unique TCR beta sequences obtained from about 170 million T cells. Both class I and class II loci were covered by HLA typing, at four-digit resolution. The aim of the study was to test whether cataloging public T cell receptors could identify signatures of past pathogen exposure. Every repertoire in the discovery cohort had been generated on one and the same sequencing platform. Among the roughly 400 genotyped donors, approximately 77% belonged to the genetic ancestry cluster associated with self-reported Caucasian donors. Donor age, sex, ethnicity and CMV serostatus were compiled alongside the repertoire data. Along with the approximately 650-subject first cohort, a separate validation cohort of over 90 different subjects was used. The study combined high-throughput TCR immunosequencing, statistical association of individual TCRs with disease status, and machine learning to predict cytomegalovirus infection status. The T cell repertoires of 670 or so subjects were profiled by immunosequencing and related to cytomegalovirus serostatus. Roughly 5 DR-DQ haplotypes were treated as single units for association and clustering because of strong linkage in the cohort. A later analysis re-examined previously published TCR beta repertoires from 500 to 700 donors and added high-resolution HLA genotyping to investigate patterns of TCR occurrence. The number of typed donors differed by locus: about 620-640 for A, B, C, DRB1 and DQB1; 500 to 550 for DQA1; 606 for DPA1; and about 450 for DPB1. Across around 400 genotyped donors of the cohort, an average of about 220,000 unique TCR beta nucleotide sequences per donor were sequenced, and around 20% of those sequences were non-productive. Roughly 310 gigabases of sequencing data and tens of millions of unique TCR sequences were included in an early release covering roughly 600 HLA-typed donors. In an earlier analysis of roughly 540 of the donors, high-throughput TCR beta sequencing was used to judge whether each TCR beta V gene segment behaved as functional or pseudogenic. In a later genetic analysis, genome-wide SNP genotypes for about 65% of the roughly 670 donors were used, and that subset was treated as a discovery cohort. In the later analysis, no new phenotypic data were used to find candidate immune exposures; instead, reliance was placed on TCR beta sequences and their occurrence across donors. Study-wide conclusions, independent of this receptor: Most CMV-associated TCR beta chains appeared to be HLA-restricted in a later analysis, and the HLA associations seemed to be driven largely by CMV exposure. Roughly uniform sequencing depth across donors was assumed in presence/absence analyses, although this assumption may not hold. When HLA alleles, especially DR and DQ, strongly co-occurred, TCR associations were difficult to assign to individual alleles. Some IMGT-functional V segments, including TRBV6-2 and TRBV6-3, could not be told apart with the 87-base-pair reads, so those segments were excluded. At a false discovery rate of 0.05, a later analysis linked about 17,000 TCR beta sequences to specific HLA alleles. Approximately 18 rarely observed V segments, including chromosome 9 orphons, were excluded from the earlier analysis of about 500 of the donors because counts were too low. Compared with the roughly 700-donor mean, donors in an Asian-associated ancestry cluster had fewer N-insertions in productive TCRs, according to a later genetic analysis. Immune exposure information for the cohort was limited to CMV serostatus. Most TCR sequences were seen in very few donors, while some public TCRs were found in many individuals. Correlated functional status among segregating V segments might be attributable to linkage disequilibrium, but an unknown experimental factor could not be ruled out. In an earlier analysis of roughly 560 of the donors, most TCR beta V segments were observed in productive rearrangements about 90% or about 30% of the time, broadly matching IMGT annotations. In a later genetic analysis, a missense DCLRE1C variant was associated with V-gene and J-gene trimming of TCR beta chains, and the association was replicated in an independent cohort. Three of the identified cytomegalovirus-associated TCR beta chains were confirmed in vitro to be specific for cytomegalovirus antigens. Cytomegalovirus status was reported to be diagnosed by the classifier with high specificity and sensitivity in both the original and validation cohorts. A group of highly shared sequence variants was considered likely to be a technical artifact of the sequencing pipeline. A later analysis reported that several top co-occurrence clusters appeared linked to parvovirus B19, influenza, CMV and Epstein-Barr virus. A total of fewer than 200 TCR beta chains were listed by the study as associated with cytomegalovirus. A later analysis found that HLA-associated TCR beta chains were more clonally expanded and had lower generation probabilities than equally common non-associated chains. Because HLA typing was missing for some donors at each locus, association tests included only the typed subset. This cohort had only TCR beta chains sequenced, and the lack of alpha or paired-chain data limited which features could be detected. According to the authors, the approach could potentially be generalized to other disease states and immunological phenotypes. A further reported finding was that TCR beta sequences accurately predicted the HLA-A and HLA-B alleles for most subjects in the first cohort. A later analysis found that TCR association rates varied across HLA loci, with DRB1 alleles showing the most associated TCRs and HLA-C alleles the fewest.

The cohort was made up of approximately 700 healthy bone marrow donors. At the time of sampling, every cohort member was nominally healthy, though immune exposures that went unrecorded were likely present. The donor tested CMV seronegative and was one of the 352 seronegative cohort members. Each donor provided a peripheral blood sample, and peripheral blood mononuclear cells were used for TCR beta sequencing. The Qiagen DNeasy Blood Extraction Kit was used to extract genomic DNA from the blood cell samples. Library construction relied on the immunoSEQ multiplex PCR assay. For the multiplex PCR, a mixture combining 60 forward primers for TCR Vbeta segments and 13 reverse primers for TCR Jbeta segments was used. Amplification of the CDR3 region of rearranged TCR beta genes was performed with a multiplex PCR assay on genomic DNA. On the Illumina HiSeq System, the amplified TCR beta libraries were sequenced as 87-base-pair reads. Concerning the study's data processing: A later analysis tallied roughly 80 million unique TCR beta chains across the 666 repertoires, and about 12 million of those chains were shared by two or more donors. To remove PCR and sequencing errors, raw reads were error-corrected and collapsed into unique sequences using a nearest-neighbor algorithm that merged closely related sequences. V, D and J gene segments were assigned by aligning CDR3 sequences to IMGT reference sequences. For a sequence to be retained, a match of at least six nucleotides to both a V gene segment and a J gene segment was required. A rearrangement counted as productive if the CDR3 had no stop codons and remained in frame with V and J, and every other rearrangement counted as non-productive. Following IMGT convention, CDR3 was defined as the stretch from the second conserved V-encoded cysteine to the conserved J-encoded phenylalanine. The earlier analysis of some 540 of the donors excluded any sequence lacking an unambiguous match to a single V gene segment. In an earlier analysis of about 590 of the donors, a V segment was called functional when productive rearrangements were above 56.7%, and segregating when the standard deviation between donors exceeded 5%. A statistical classification framework was developed to diagnose cytomegalovirus status using the catalog of TCR beta chain sequences. V and J gene assignment, in a later analysis, came from comparing TCR nucleotide sequences with IMGT/GENE-DB human TR gene sequences. A later analysis assigned CDR3 sequences and most-parsimonious VDJ recombination scenarios with the TCRdist pipeline. In a later analysis, every TCR beta chain was defined by the combination of its CDR3 amino acid sequence and its V-gene family, and reads without a unique V-gene family were dropped. To address suspected cross-contamination and a sequencing artifact, a later analysis removed roughly 640 highly shared, low-generation-probability nucleotide sequences. For each public chain, a later analysis derived a clonal expansion index from normalized ranks of inferred template counts within each repertoire. A later analysis computed generation probabilities with a VDJ recombination model fitted to out-of-frame rearrangements, and checked the results against IGoR. A later analysis scored TCR-TCR, TCR-HLA and TCR-CMV co-occurrence with hypergeometric tests, applying a repertoire-size bias correction to TCR pairs. To estimate false discovery rates, a later analysis permuted the HLA or CMV assignments 20 times. In a later analysis, co-occurring TCRs were grouped with DBSCAN, and TCRdist sequence similarity was added when clustering was performed within HLA-allele-positive subsets. Repertoires with fewer than 30,000 or more than 120,000 public chains, plus five repertoires with anomalous nucleotide sharing, were excluded from co-occurrence clustering. TCRdb provides this immuneACCESS table in a form limited to in-frame rearrangements. Some clones are lacking; in checked studies, under half of them reflect an unresolved V gene, and why the rest are absent is not known. Clonal size and the V and J genes are those of that table, whereas D and trimming came from the DNA. The sample data list about 180,000 clones, and around 80% of these were observed just once. The top ten clonotypes cover 0.69% of the sample.

The germline V end is reduced by 0 bases and the J end by 2 bases; junction bases left unmatched: 0. Reading from cysteine to phenylalanine, the CDR3 counts 16 amino acids. The read is trimmed to its CDR3 DNA, 48 bases read in frame from base 1. Per the germline V gene, SGHDT is the CDR1 and YYEEEE is the CDR2. Comments on this clone: The antigen this receptor binds is unknown. No base quality information exists; no much larger clone differs at one position.

Sequencing input: PBMCs. This chain is built from TRBV5-6 and TRBJ2-1; 12 central nucleotides agree with TRBD2. The receptor's source is a woman aged 40 to 49 in good health and CMV-seronegative. Read as DNA, the sequence is TGTGCCAGCAGCTTGGGACTAGCGGGAGCCTACAATGAGCAGTTCTTC. This codes for CASSLGLAGAYNEQFF.